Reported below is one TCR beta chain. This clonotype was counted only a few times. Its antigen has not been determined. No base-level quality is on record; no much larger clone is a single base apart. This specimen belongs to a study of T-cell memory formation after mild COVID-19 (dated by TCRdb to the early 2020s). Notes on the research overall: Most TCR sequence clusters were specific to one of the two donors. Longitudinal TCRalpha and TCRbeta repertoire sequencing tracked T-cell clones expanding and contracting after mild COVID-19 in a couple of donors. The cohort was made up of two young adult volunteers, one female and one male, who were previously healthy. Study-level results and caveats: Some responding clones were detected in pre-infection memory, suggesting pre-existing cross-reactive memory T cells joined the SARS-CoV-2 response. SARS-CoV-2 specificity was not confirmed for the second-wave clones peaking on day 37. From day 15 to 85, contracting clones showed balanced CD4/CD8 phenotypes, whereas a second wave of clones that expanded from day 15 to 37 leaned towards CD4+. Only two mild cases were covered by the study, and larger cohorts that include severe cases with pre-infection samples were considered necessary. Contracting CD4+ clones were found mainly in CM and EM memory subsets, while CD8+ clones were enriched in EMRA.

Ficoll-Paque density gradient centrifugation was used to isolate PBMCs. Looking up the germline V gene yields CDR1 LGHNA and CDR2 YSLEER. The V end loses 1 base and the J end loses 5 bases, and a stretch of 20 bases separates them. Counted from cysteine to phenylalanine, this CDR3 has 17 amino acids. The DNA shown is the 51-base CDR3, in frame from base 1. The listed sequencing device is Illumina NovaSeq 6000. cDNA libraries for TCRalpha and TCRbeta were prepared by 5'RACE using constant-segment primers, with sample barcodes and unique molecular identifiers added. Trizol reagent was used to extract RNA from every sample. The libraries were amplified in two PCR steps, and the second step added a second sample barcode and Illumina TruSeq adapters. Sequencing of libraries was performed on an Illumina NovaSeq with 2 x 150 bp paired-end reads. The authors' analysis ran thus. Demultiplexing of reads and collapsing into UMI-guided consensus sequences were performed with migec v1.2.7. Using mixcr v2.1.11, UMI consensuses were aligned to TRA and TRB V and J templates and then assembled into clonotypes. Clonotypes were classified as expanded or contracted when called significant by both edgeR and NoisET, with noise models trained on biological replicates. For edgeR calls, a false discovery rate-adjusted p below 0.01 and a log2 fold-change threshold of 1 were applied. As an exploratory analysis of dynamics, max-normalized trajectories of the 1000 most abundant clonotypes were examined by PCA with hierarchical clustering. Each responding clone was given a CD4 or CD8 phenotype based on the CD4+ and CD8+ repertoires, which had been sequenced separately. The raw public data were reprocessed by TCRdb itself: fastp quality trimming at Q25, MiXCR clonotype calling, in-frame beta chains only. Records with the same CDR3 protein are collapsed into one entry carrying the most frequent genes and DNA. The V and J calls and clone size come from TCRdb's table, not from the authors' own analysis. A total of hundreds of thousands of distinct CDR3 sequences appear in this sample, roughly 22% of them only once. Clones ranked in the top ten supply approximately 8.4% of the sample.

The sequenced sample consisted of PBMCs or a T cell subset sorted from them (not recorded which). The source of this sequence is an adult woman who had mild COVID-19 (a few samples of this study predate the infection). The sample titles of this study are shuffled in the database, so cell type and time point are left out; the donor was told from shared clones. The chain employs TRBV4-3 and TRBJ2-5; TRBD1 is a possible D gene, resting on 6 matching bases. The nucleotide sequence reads TGCGCCAGCAGCCAAGGCGTTCAGGGGTGGTCTGGCGAGACCCAGTACTTC. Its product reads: CASSQGVQGWSGETQYF.